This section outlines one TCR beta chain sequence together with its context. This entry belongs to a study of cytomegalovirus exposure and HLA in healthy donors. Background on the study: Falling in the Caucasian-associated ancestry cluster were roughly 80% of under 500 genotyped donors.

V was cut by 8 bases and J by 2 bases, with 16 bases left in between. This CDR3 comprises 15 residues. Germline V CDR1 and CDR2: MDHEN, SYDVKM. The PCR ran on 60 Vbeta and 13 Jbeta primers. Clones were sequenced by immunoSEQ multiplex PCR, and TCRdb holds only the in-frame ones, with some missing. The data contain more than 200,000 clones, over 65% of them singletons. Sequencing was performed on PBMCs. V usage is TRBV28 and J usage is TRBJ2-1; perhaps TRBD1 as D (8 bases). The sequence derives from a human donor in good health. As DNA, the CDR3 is TGTGCCAGCCGCACAGGGGGGGATACCTACAATGAGCAGTTCTTC. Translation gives CASRTGGDTYNEQFF. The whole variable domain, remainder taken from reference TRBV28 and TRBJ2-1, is DVKVTQSSRYLVKRTGEKVFLECVQDMDHENMFWYRQDPGLGLRLIYFSYDVKMKEKGDIPEGYSVSREKKERFSLILESASTNQTSMYLCASRTGGDTYNEQFFGPGTRLTVL.